Below are 5 T cell receptor beta chains sequenced from a single sample in a study of T cells after yellow fever vaccination. TCRdb ran MiXCR on the 5' RACE reads and lists one entry per CDR3 protein. Among approximately 4,300 distinct CDR3 sequences listed, less than 4.5% were seen once. The material was PBMCs, either bulk or a sorted T-cell subset (CD4+, CD8+, memory, or dextramer-sorted; not recorded which), obtained 15 days after the yellow fever booster vaccination. The receptor set was obtained from a man under 40 who received the YFV17D yellow fever vaccine.

This clonotype appeared many times. V gene TRBV20-1 combines with J gene TRBJ2-3, with D uncertain. The V and J ends lost 3 bases and 0 bases respectively, with 10 bases between them. The CDR3 totals 14 residues. Germline V gene data show CDR1 as DFQATT and CDR2 as SNEGSKA (reference sequence). The CDR3 nucleotides read TGCAGTGCTAGCCCCTCGCGGAGCACAGATACGCAGTATTTT. Protein product: CSASPSRSTDTQYF.

This clonotype was found many times. The V and J genes are TRBV5-1 and TRBJ2-3, with 7 bases lining up with TRBD1. Germline trimming cut 4 bases from V and 3 bases from J; bases unmatched to any gene: 8. CDR1 is SGHRS and CDR2 is YFSETQ in the germline V gene. The CDR3 has 15 amino acids. The chain's CDR3 is CASSDRAQKTDTQYF. The CDR3 DNA is TGCGCCAGCAGCGACAGGGCCCAGAAAACAGATACGCAGTATTTT.

Ten or more counts support this clonotype. The rearrangement uses TRBV25-1 and TRBJ2-1; 11 bases line up with TRBD2. The CDR3 sequence is 17 residues long. Per germline, CDR1 MGHDK and CDR2 SYGVNS. V shed 6 bases, J shed 0 bases, and the junction held 7 bases outside the gene matches. The DNA of the CDR3 is TGTGCCAGCAGGGGGACTAGCGGACTAAGCTCCTACAATGAGCAGTTCTTC. Protein sequence: CASRGTSGLSSYNEQFF.

By sample share, this clonotype is medium-sized (0.01 to 0.1%). This sequence joins TRBV20-1 and TRBJ2-7; possible D gene TRBD1, 6 bases. Germline CDR1 reads DFQATT; CDR2 reads SNEGSKA (reference sequence). Trimming removed 6 bases at V and 5 bases at J, with 14 bases between. This CDR3 has 12 amino acids. The DNA for the CDR3 is TGCAGTGCAACAATGAACAGGGACGAGCAGTACTTC. Translation gives CSATMNRDEQYF.

This clonotype was recorded many times. The chain recombines TRBV5-1 with TRBJ1-2; D is uncertain. Trimming stripped 0 bases from V and 8 bases from J, with 14 bases between. Germline V gives CDR1 SGHRS, CDR2 YFSETQ. The CDR3 length is 14 residues. The CDR3 DNA follows: TGCGCCAGCAGCTTGGGTTCAACAACCCCCGGCTACACCTTC. It encodes CASSLGSTTPGYTF.